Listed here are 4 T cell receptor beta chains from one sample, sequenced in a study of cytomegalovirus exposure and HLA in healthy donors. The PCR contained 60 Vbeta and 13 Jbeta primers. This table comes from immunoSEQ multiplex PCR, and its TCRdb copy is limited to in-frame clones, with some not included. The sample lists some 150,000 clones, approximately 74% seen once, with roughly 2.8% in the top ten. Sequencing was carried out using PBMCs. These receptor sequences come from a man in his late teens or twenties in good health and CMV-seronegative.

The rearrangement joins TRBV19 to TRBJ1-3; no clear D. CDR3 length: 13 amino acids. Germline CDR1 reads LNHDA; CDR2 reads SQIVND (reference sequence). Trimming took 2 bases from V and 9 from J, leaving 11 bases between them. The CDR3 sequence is CASSISRDVTIYF. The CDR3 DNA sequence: TGTGCCAGTAGTATATCACGGGATGTCACCATATATTTT. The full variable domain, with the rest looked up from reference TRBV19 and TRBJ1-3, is DGGITQSPKYLFRKEGQNVTLSCEQNLNHDAMYWYRQDPGQGLRLIYYSQIVNDFQKGDIAEGYSVSREKKESFPLTVTSAQKNPTAFYLCASSISRDVTIYFGEGSWLTVV.

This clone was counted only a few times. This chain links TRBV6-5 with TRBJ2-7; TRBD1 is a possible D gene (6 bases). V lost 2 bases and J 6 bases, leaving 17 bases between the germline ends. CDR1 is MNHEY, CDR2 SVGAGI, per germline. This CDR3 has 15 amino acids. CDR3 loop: CASSYLSGAVSEQYF. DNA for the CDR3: TGTGCCAGCAGTTACCTGTCAGGGGCGGTTAGCGAGCAGTACTTC.

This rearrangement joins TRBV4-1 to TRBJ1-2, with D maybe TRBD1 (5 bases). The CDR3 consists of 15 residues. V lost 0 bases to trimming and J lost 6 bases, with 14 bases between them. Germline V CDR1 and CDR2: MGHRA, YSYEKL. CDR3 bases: TGCGCCAGCAGCCAAGACTCCGCAGGGTACAATGGCTACACCTTC. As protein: CASSQDSAGYNGYTF.

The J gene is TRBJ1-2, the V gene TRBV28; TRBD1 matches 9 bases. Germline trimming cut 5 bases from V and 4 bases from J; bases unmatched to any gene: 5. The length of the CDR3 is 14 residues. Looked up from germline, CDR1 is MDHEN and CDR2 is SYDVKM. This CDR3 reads CASSPGTGFYGYTF. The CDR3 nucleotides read TGTGCCAGCAGTCCCGGGACAGGGTTCTATGGCTACACCTTC.